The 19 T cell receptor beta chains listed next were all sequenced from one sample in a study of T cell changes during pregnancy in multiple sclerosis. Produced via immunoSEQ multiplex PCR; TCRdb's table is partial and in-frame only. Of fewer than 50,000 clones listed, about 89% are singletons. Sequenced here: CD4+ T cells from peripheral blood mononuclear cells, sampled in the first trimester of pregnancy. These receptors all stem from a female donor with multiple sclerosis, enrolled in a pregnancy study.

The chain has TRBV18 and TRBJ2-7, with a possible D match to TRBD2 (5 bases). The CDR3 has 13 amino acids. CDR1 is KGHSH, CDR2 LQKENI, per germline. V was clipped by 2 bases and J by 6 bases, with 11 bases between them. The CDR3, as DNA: TGTGCCAGCTCACCATTACGAGGGAGCGAGCAGTACTTC. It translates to CASSPLRGSEQYF.

CDR3 nucleotide sequence: TGTGCCAGCAGCCAAGATCTGCAGGTCAACAATGAGCAGTTCTTC. It specifies CASSQDLQVNNEQFF. This chain uses TRBV4-2 with TRBJ2-1; no firm D call. The CDR3 sequence is 15 residues long. Trimming removed 0 bases from V and 5 bases from J, with 11 bases in between. Per germline, CDR1 LGHNA and CDR2 YNFKEQ.

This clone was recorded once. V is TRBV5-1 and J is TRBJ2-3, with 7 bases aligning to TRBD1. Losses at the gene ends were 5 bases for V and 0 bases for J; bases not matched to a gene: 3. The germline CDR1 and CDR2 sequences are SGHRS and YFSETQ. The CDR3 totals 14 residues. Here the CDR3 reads CASRLQGSTDTQYF. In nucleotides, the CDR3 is TGCGCCAGCAGGTTACAGGGGAGCACAGATACGCAGTATTTT.

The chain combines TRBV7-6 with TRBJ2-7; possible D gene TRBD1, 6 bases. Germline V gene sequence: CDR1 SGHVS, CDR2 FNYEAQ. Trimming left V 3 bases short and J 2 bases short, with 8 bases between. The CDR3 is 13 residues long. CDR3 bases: TGTGCCAGCAGCTTGGGGGCAACCTACGAGCAGTACTTC. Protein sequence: CASSLGATYEQYF.

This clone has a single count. The CDR3 coding sequence is TGCGCCAGCAGCTACAGCTCAACTAATGAAAAACTGTTTTTT. This encodes CASSYSSTNEKLFF. V gene TRBV5-1 combines with J gene TRBJ1-4; no clear D gene. Germline-derived CDR1 and CDR2 are SGHRS and YFSETQ. V lost 3 bases to trimming and J lost 0 bases, with 6 bases between them. The CDR3 is 14 amino acids.

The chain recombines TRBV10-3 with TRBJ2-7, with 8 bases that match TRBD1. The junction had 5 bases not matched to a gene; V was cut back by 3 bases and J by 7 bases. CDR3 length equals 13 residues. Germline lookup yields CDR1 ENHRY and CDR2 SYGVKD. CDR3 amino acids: CAISDQGAGEQYF. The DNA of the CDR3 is TGTGCCATCAGTGACCAGGGGGCGGGGGAGCAGTACTTC.

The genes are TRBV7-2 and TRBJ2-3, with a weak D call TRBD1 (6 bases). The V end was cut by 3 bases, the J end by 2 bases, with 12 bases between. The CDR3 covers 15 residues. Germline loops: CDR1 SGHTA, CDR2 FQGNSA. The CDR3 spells CASSLRTGNTDTQYF. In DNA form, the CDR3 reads TGTGCCAGCAGCTTGAGAACAGGGAACACAGATACGCAGTATTTT.

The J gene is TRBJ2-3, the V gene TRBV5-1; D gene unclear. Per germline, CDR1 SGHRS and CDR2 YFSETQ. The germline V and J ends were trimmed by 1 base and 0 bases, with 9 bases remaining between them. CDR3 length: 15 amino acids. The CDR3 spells CASSLQSPSTDTQYF. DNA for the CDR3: TGCGCCAGCAGCTTGCAGTCGCCTAGCACAGATACGCAGTATTTT.

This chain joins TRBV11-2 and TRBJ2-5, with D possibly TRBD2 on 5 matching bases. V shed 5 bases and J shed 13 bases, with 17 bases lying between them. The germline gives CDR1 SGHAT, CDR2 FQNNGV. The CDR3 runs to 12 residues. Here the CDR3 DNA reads TGTGCCAGCAGCCACGCGGGTGCCTCCCGGTACTTC. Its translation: CASSHAGASRYF.

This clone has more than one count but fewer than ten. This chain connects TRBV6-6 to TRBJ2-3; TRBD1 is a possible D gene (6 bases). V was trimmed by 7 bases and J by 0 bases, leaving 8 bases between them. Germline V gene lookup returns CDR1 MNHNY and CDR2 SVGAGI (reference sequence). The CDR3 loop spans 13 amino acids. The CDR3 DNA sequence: TGTGCCAGCACTAGGGGGAGCACAGATACGCAGTATTTT. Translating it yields CASTRGSTDTQYF.

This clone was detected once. The CDR3 coding sequence is TGCGCCAGCAGCCAAGCACAGGTCCCCCTCGTAAGCACCGGGGAGCTGTTTTTT. This translates into CASSQAQVPLVSTGELFF. The V and J genes are TRBV4-1 and TRBJ2-2, with a tentative D call TRBD1 (5 bases). Per germline, CDR1 MGHRA and CDR2 YSYEKL. The V and J ends lost 1 base and 4 bases respectively, with 19 bases between them. CDR3 length: 18 residues.

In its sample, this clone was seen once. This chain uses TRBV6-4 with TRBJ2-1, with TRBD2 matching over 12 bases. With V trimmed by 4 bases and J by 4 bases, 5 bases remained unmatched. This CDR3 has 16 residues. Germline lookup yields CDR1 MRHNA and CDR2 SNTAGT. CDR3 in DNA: TGTGCCAGCAGTGTGACTAGCGGGAGTAGGTACAATGAGCAGTTCTTC. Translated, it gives CASSVTSGSRYNEQFF.

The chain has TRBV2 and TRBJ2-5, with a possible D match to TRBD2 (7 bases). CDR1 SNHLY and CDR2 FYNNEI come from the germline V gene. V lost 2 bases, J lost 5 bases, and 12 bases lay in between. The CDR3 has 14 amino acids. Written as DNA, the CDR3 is TGTGCCAGCAGTGAATGGGGAGGGGGGGAGACCCAGTACTTC. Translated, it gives CASSEWGGGETQYF.

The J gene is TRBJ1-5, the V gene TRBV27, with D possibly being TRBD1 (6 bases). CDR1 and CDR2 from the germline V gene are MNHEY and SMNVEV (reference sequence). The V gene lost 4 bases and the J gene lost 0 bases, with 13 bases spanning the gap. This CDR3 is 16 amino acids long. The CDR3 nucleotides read TGTGCCAGCAGTTCTAGGGGGACGGTTAGCAATCAGCCCCAGCATTTT. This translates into CASSSRGTVSNQPQHF.

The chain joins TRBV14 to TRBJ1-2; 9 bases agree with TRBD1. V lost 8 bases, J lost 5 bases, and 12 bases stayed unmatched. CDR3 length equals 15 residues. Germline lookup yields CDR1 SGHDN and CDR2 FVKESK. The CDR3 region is CASQRLADRGYGYTF. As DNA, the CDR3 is TGTGCCAGCCAAAGGCTAGCGGACAGGGGATATGGCTACACCTTC.

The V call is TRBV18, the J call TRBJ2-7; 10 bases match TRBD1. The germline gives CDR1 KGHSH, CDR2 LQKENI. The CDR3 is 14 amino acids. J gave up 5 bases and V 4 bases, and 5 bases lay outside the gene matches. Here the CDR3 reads CASSLQTGGDEQYF. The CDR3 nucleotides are TGTGCCAGCTCACTTCAGACAGGGGGCGACGAGCAGTACTTC.

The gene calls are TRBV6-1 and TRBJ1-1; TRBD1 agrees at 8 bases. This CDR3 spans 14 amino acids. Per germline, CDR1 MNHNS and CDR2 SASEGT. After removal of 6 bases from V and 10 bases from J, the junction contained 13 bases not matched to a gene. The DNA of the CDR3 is TGTGCCAGCAGGGAAAACCCCCCCGGACAGGGAGCTTTCTTT. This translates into CASRENPPGQGAFF.

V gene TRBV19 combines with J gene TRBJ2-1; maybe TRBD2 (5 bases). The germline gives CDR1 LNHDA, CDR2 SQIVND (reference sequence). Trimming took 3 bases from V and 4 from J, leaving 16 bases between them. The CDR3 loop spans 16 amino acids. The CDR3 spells CASSMRVGISYNEQFF. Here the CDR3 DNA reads TGTGCCAGTAGTATGCGGGTAGGAATCTCGTACAATGAGCAGTTCTTC.

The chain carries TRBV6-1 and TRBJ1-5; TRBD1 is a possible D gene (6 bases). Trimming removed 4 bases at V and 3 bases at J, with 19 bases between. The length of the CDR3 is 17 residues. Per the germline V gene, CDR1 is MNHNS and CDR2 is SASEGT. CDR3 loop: CASSVSNLGASNQPQHF. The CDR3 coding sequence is TGTGCCAGCAGTGTGTCAAATTTGGGGGCCTCCAATCAGCCCCAGCATTTT.